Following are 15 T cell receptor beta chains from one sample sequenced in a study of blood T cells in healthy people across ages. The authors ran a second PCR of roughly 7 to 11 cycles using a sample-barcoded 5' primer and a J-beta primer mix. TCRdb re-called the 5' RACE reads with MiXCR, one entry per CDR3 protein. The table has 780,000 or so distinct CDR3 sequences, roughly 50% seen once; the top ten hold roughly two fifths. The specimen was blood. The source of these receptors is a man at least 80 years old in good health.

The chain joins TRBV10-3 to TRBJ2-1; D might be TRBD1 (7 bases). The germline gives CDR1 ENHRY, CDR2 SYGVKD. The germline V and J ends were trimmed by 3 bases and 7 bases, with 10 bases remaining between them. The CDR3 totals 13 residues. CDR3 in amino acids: CAISESGGNEQFF. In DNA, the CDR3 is TGTGCCATCAGTGAATCAGGGGGGAATGAGCAGTTCTTC.

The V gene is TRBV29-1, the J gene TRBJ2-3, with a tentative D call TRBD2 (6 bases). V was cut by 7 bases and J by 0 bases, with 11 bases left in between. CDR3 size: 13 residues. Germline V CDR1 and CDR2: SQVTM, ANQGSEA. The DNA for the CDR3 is TGCAGCGGGTCCAGCGGGAGCACAGATACGCAGTATTTT. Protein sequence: CSGSSGSTDTQYF.

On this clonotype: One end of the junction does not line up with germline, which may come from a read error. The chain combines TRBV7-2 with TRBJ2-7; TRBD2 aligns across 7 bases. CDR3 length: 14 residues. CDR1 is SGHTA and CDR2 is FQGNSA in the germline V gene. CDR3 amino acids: CATSGDRRLHEQYF. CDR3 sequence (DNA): TGTGCCACCAGCGGGGACCGACGTTTACACGAGCAGTACTTC.

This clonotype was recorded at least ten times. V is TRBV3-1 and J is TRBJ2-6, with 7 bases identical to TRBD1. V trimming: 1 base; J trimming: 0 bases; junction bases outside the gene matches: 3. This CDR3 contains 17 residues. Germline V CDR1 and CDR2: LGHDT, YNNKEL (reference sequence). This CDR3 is CASSQGNRGSGANVLTF. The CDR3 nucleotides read TGTGCCAGCAGCCAAGGAAACAGGGGCTCTGGGGCCAACGTCCTGACTTTC. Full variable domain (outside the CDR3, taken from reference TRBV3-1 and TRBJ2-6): DTAVSQTPKYLVTQMGNDKSIKCEQNLGHDTMYWYKQDSKKFLKIMFSYNNKELIINETVPNRFSPKSPDKAHLNLHINSLELGDSAVYFCASSQGNRGSGANVLTFGAGSRLTVL.

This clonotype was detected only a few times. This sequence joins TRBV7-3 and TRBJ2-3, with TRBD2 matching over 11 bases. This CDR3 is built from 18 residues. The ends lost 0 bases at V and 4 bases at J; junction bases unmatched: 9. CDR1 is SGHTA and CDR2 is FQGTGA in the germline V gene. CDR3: CASSLTPLAGGSPDTQYF. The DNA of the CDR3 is TGTGCCAGCAGCTTAACCCCCCTAGCGGGAGGTAGCCCAGATACGCAGTATTTT. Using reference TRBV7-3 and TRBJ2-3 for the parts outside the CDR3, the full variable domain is GAGVSQTPSNKVTEKGKYVELRCDPISGHTALYWYRQSLGQGPEFLIYFQGTGAADDSGLPNDRFFAVRPEGSVSTLKIQRTERGDSAVYLCASSLTPLAGGSPDTQYFGPGTRLTVL.

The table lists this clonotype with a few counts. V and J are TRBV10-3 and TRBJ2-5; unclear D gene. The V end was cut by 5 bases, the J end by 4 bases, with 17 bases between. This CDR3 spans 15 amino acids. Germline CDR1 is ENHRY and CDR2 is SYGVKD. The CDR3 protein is CAISTTESPGETQYF. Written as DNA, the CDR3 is TGTGCCATCAGTACAACAGAGTCGCCCGGAGAGACCCAGTACTTC.

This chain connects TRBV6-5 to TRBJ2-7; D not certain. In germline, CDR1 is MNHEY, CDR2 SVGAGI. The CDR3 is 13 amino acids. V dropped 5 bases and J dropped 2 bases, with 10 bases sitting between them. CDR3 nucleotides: TGTGCCAGCAGTGCCGCAGGAACCTACGAGCAGTACTTC. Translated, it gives CASSAAGTYEQYF.

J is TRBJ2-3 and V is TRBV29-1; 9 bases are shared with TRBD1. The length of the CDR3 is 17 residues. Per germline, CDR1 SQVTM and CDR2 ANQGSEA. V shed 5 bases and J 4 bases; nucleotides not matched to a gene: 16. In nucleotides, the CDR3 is TGCAGCGTTCTGAAAGGGGGGGTGGGACAGGGACCAGATACGCAGTATTTT. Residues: CSVLKGGVGQGPDTQYF.

The CDR3 loop is CASSQVGGLSYEQYF. The CDR3 coding sequence is TGTGCCAGCAGCCAAGTTGGCGGTTTATCCTACGAGCAGTACTTC. This chain uses TRBV3-1 with TRBJ2-7; D is unclear. This CDR3 contains 15 residues. Germline V gene sequence: CDR1 LGHDT, CDR2 YNNKEL (reference sequence). V shed 1 base and J shed 1 base, with 11 bases lying between them.

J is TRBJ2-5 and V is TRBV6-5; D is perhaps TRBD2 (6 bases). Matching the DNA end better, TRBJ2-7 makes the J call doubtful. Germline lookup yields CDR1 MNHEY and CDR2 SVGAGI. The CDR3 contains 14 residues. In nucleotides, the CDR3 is TGTGCCAGCAGCCCACGGAGGGTACGGGACGAGCAGTACTTC. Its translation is CASSPRRVRDEQYF.

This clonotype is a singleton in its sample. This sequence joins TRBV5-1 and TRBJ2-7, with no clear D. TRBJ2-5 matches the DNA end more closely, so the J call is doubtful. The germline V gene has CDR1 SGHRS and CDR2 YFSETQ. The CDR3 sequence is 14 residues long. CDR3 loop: CASSVAWKEETQYF. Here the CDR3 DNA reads TGCGCCAGCAGCGTGGCCTGGAAGGAAGAGACCCAGTACTTC.

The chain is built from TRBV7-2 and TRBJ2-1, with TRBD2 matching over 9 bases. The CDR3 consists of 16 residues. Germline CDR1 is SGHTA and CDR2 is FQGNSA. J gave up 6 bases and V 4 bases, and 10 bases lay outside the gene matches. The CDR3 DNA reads TGTGCCAGCAGCTCAACGGGAGCGGGGGGTAGCAATGAGCAGTTCTTC. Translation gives CASSSTGAGGSNEQFF.

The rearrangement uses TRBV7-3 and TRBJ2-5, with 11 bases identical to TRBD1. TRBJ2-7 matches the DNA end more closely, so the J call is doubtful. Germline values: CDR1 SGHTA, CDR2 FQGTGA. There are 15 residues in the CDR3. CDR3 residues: CASSVTGTGGNEQYF. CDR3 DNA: TGTGCCAGCAGCGTCACCGGGACAGGGGGGAACGAGCAGTACTTC.

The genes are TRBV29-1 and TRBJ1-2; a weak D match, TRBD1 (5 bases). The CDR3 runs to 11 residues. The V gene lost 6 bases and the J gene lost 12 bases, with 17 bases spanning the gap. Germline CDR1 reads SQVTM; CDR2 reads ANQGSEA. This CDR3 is CSVVGLYGHTF. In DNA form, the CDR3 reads TGCAGCGTGGTGGGACTGTACGGCCACACCTTC.

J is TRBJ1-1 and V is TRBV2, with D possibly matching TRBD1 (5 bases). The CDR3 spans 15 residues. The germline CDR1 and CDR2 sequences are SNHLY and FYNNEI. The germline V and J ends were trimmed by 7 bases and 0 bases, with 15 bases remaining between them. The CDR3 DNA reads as TGTGCCAGCAAAGCGGGGCCCTCATTGAACACTGAAGCTTTCTTT. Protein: CASKAGPSLNTEAFF.